These T cell receptor beta chains were read from a single sample in a study of blood T cell repertoires in COVID-19. Assay: immunoSEQ multiplex PCR; the TCRdb copy retains only in-frame clones and omits some. This sample carries roughly 320,000 clones, over 85% of them seen once, and the ten largest clones take 1.5% to 2%. The sample consisted of peripheral blood. Receptor source: a woman in her 30s with COVID-19, enrolled during active disease. The CDR3 runs from the conserved cysteine through the conserved F or W. The D gene is left open where the match is weak. Size values are once, few and many counts, or a class for expanded clones, and some rows have none.

j_call | clone_size | v_call | d_call | cdr3_aa | cdr3_nt
TRBJ1-4 | - | TRBV5-5 | TRBD1 | CASSFGQGNEKLFF | TGTGCCAGCAGCTTCGGACAGGGAAATGAAAAACTGTTTTTT
TRBJ1-4 | - | TRBV15 | - | CATSRGGGTNEKLFF | TGTGCCACCAGCAGAGGAGGCGGGACTAATGAAAAACTGTTTTTT
TRBJ1-5 | - | TRBV28 | - | CASSFRGSYQPQHF | TGTGCCAGCAGTTTTAGGGGCTCCTATCAGCCCCAGCATTTT
TRBJ1-2 | - | TRBV28 | TRBD1 | CASSPITGGYGYTF | TGTGCCAGCAGCCCAATTACAGGGGGGTATGGCTACACCTTC
TRBJ2-2 | - | TRBV7-6 | TRBD1 | CASSLGTGTAGELFF | TGTGCCAGCAGCTTGGGGACAGGGACTGCCGGGGAGCTGTTTTTT
TRBJ1-5 | - | TRBV9 | - | CASSASGELSNQPQHF | TGTGCCAGCAGCGCTTCAGGGGAACTTAGCAATCAGCCCCAGCATTTT
TRBJ1-2 | few | TRBV27 | TRBD1 | CASSPATGTGYGYTF | TGTGCCAGCAGTCCCGCCACGGGGACAGGGTACGGCTACACCTTC
TRBJ1-2 | once | TRBV7-2 | TRBD1 | CASRLRQGGYGYTF | TGTGCCAGCAGACTCCGACAGGGTGGCTATGGCTACACCTTC
TRBJ1-2 | - | TRBV30 | - | CAWSSWGRRYGYTF | TGTGCCTGGAGTTCGTGGGGGCGCAGGTATGGCTACACCTTC
TRBJ1-2 | - | TRBV27 | - | CASSLGSAGAYGYTF | TGTGCCAGCAGTTTAGGATCGGCAGGGGCCTATGGCTACACCTTC
TRBJ2-2 | - | TRBV5-4 | - | CASSLLGEKPTGELFF | TGTGCCAGCAGCCTGCTGGGAGAGAAGCCCACCGGGGAGCTGTTTTTT
TRBJ1-6 | - | TRBV6-1 | - | CASSEALTTGFRFNHF | TGTGCCAGCAGTGAAGCCCTAACGACAGGATTCCGCTTTAATCACTTT